This TCR beta chain was found in a study of cytomegalovirus exposure and HLA in healthy donors. The PCR ran on 60 Vbeta and 13 Jbeta primers. Method: immunoSEQ multiplex PCR; TCRdb's copy keeps in-frame clones and lacks some. The sample includes about 140,000 clones, more than 75% of them seen just once. Regarding the study as a whole: As a later analysis revealed, most CMV-associated TCR beta chains appeared HLA-restricted. The authors listed over 150 TCR beta chains as cytomegalovirus-associated.

J was trimmed by 6 bases and V by 7 bases; bases with no gene match: 11. The CDR3 extends over 15 amino acids. Germline CDR1 SGHNT, CDR2 YENEEA. In regard to this clone: Its target is unknown.

The sequencing input was PBMCs. The chain is built from TRBV11-3 and TRBJ2-1; 8 nucleotides agree with TRBD2. The sequence derives from a man between 50 and 59 years old in good health and CMV-seronegative. In DNA, the CDR3 is TGTGCCAGCACCCCGGGCGGGGGGAACTTCAATGAGCAGTTCTTC. Its protein product is CASTPGGGNFNEQFF.